The clone carrying this T cell receptor (beta chain) has just one count. Its specificity is unknown. The primer mix had 60 Vbeta and 13 Jbeta primers. In the source study's methods: An analysis performed later counted 74 million or so unique TCR beta chains (around 9.9 million of them shared). Produced via immunoSEQ multiplex PCR; TCRdb's table is partial and in-frame only. V, J and clone size reflect that table, while D and trimming were determined from the DNA. The table records 100,000 to 150,000 clones, 80% of them present only once. There are 16 residues in the CDR3. J lost 3 bases, V lost 8 bases, and 15 bases had no gene match. CDR1 and CDR2 from the germline V gene are WNHNN and SYGVQD (reference sequence). The source of the sample is a study of cytomegalovirus exposure and HLA in healthy donors. The wider study: An earlier analysis identified more than 90 million unique TCR beta sequences in about 179 million T cells. Findings and limits, study-wide: Most subjects had HLA-A and HLA-B alleles reportedly predicted accurately by TCR beta sequences.

This sequence originates from a man aged 30-40 years in good health and CMV-seronegative. Sequencing was performed on PBMCs. The rearrangement uses TRBV10-1 and TRBJ1-1; 7 nucleotides agree with TRBD1. In nucleotides, the CDR3 is TGCGCCAGCGCTTATCCTTACAGGGGCCCACACACTGAAGCTTTCTTT. This codes for CASAYPYRGPHTEAFF.